This passage covers 30 T cell receptor beta chains from one sample sequenced in a study of T cell repertoires in ileal Crohn's disease. Repertoires were generated with immunoSEQ multiplex PCR, while TCRdb's copy carries only in-frame clones and drops some. Of some 15,000 clones listed, roughly three quarters are singletons. Time point meaning: neoterminal ileum biopsy at postoperative endoscopy, about 6 months after surgery. Sequenced sample: ileal tissue. All receptors derive from an adult with Crohn's disease.

In this sample, this clone turned up once. The chain joins TRBV14 to TRBJ2-1; 8 nucleotides agree with TRBD2. The CDR3 runs to 17 residues. CDR1 SGHDN and CDR2 FVKESK come from the germline V gene. With 4 bases clipped from V and 0 bases from J, the junction kept 8 bases outside the gene matches. This CDR3 is CASSPVITSGSYNEQFF. The CDR3 region has the DNA TGTGCCAGCAGCCCCGTCATCACTAGCGGCTCCTACAATGAGCAGTTCTTC.

This chain's CDR3 is CASSQVGRDPARSQYF. The CDR3 DNA sequence: TGCGCCAGCAGCCAAGTTGGAAGGGACCCTGCCCGGTCGCAGTATTTT. The rearrangement joins TRBV4-1 to TRBJ2-3; D possibly matches TRBD1 or TRBD2 (5 bases each). CDR3 length: 16 residues. Germline values: CDR1 MGHRA, CDR2 YSYEKL. V lost 1 base and J 10 bases, leaving 21 bases between the germline ends.

The chain links TRBV15 to TRBJ1-5; 8 bases are a match to TRBD1. Losses at the gene ends were 5 bases for V and 6 bases for J; bases not matched to a gene: 3. In germline, CDR1 is LNHNV, CDR2 YYDKDF (reference sequence). CDR3 length equals 13 residues. CDR3 amino acids: CATSWDRIQPQHF. For the CDR3, the DNA is TGTGCCACCAGCTGGGACAGGATTCAGCCCCAGCATTTT.

The chain has TRBV7-3 and TRBJ2-7; TRBD1 or TRBD2 may be the D gene (6 bases each). Trimming took 1 base from V and 4 from J, leaving 14 bases between them. The CDR3 covers 15 residues. CDR1 and CDR2 from the germline V gene are SGHTA and FQGTGA. This CDR3 is CASSLSTGAQYEQYF. The CDR3 region has the DNA TGTGCCAGCAGCTTAAGTACGGGGGCGCAATACGAGCAGTACTTC.

The V and J genes are TRBV4-2 and TRBJ1-4, with D unclear. CDR3 length equals 14 residues. V was pared by 0 bases and J by 7 bases, with 9 bases between. Germline V gives CDR1 LGHNA, CDR2 YNFKEQ. This CDR3 reads CASSQEPAVEKLFF. CDR3 DNA: TGTGCCAGCAGCCAAGAACCAGCTGTTGAAAAACTGTTTTTT.

This chain links TRBV29-1 with TRBJ2-5; 9 bases match TRBD1. Germline V CDR1 and CDR2: SQVTM, ANQGSEA. The V gene end was trimmed by 7 bases and the J gene end by 2 bases; junction bases not matched to a gene: 8. The length of the CDR3 is 14 residues. CDR3: CSARPGTGQETQYF. In DNA form, the CDR3 reads TGCAGCGCCCGTCCCGGGACAGGGCAAGAGACCCAGTACTTC.

The V and J genes are TRBV30 and TRBJ1-1, with D uncertain. The V and J ends lost 7 bases and 11 bases respectively, with 20 bases between them. The CDR3 sequence is 12 residues long. Germline assignment: CDR1 GTSNPN and CDR2 SVGIG (reference sequence). CDR3 bases: TGTGCCTCCAATTTCGCCATTTCGGACGCTTTCTTT. Amino acids: CASNFAISDAFF.

The chain recombines TRBV30 with TRBJ1-1, with TRBD1 as a possible D gene (5 bases). Germline CDR1 reads GTSNPN; CDR2 reads SVGIG (reference sequence). This CDR3 is built from 13 residues. Trimming stripped 2 bases from V and 5 bases from J, with 12 bases between. The CDR3 protein is CAWSPGRGTEAFF. For the CDR3, the DNA is TGTGCCTGGAGTCCAGGGAGAGGGACTGAAGCTTTCTTT.

This chain links TRBV7-2 with TRBJ1-6; D unclear. V lost 1 base to trimming and J lost 8 bases, with 6 bases between them. CDR3 length: 13 amino acids. The germline V gene has CDR1 SGHTA and CDR2 FQGNSA. The CDR3 region has the DNA TGTGCCAGCAGCTTAGAGAGGGATTCACCCCTCCACTTT. This sequence encodes CASSLERDSPLHF. Drawing the rest from reference TRBV7-2 and TRBJ1-6, the complete variable domain is GAGVSQSPSNKVTEKGKDVELRCDPISGHTALYWYRQSLGQGLEFLIYFQGNSAPDKSGLPSDRFSAERTGGSVSTLTIQRTQQEDSAVYLCASSLERDSPLHFGNGTRLTVT.

The V and J genes are TRBV19 and TRBJ2-7, with 9 bases fitting TRBD1. CDR3 size: 13 residues. Germline V gives CDR1 LNHDA, CDR2 SQIVND (reference sequence). V shed 6 bases, J shed 2 bases, and the junction held 2 bases outside the gene matches. This CDR3 is CASRGQGTYEQYF. The CDR3 DNA sequence: TGTGCCAGTAGGGGACAGGGTACCTACGAGCAGTACTTC.

This clone was found a few times. This chain joins TRBV5-1 and TRBJ1-2; 7 positions match TRBD1. CDR1 is SGHRS, CDR2 YFSETQ, per germline. The CDR3 extends over 17 amino acids. V lost 0 bases, J lost 4 bases, and 12 bases stayed unmatched. The CDR3 sequence: CASSLDPHRGRGYGYTF. In DNA, the CDR3 is TGCGCCAGCAGCTTGGACCCTCACAGGGGTCGGGGCTATGGCTACACCTTC.

This sequence joins TRBV5-1 and TRBJ2-1; 7 bases fit TRBD1. Germline V gives CDR1 SGHRS, CDR2 YFSETQ. V shed 0 bases and J 0 bases; nucleotides not matched to a gene: 3. The CDR3 runs 16 residues. For the CDR3, the DNA is TGCGCCAGCAGCTTGGGGTCAGGGGGCTCCTACAATGAGCAGTTCTTC. This sequence encodes CASSLGSGGSYNEQFF.

The rearrangement links TRBV10-3 to TRBJ2-7, with 12 bases identical to TRBD2. The V and J ends lost 6 bases and 5 bases, in that order; junction bases with no gene match: 8. The CDR3 extends over 15 amino acids. Germline-derived CDR1 and CDR2 are ENHRY and SYGVKD. CDR3 nucleotides: TGTGCCATCAGCGATTCCCGGACTAGCGGGAACGAGCAGTACTTC. Its protein is CAISDSRTSGNEQYF.

Of note for this clone: The same CDR3 is also encoded by other DNA sequences in this sample. This rearrangement joins TRBV9 to TRBJ2-4, with 8 nucleotides matching TRBD1. The CDR3 is 14 residues long. CDR1 and CDR2 from the germline V gene are SGDLS and YYNGEE. J lost 5 bases, V lost 2 bases, and 3 bases had no gene match. CDR3 residues: CASSVQGAENIQYF. For the CDR3, the DNA is TGTGCCAGCAGCGTCCAGGGGGCCGAAAACATTCAGTACTTC.

The chain has TRBV5-6 and TRBJ1-2; TRBD1 aligns across 10 bases. The germline CDR1 and CDR2 sequences are SGHDT and YYEEEE. The CDR3 length is 16 residues. Trimming took 4 bases from V and 7 from J; bases not matched to a gene: 13. CDR3: CASSAGQGRGLSGYTF. The CDR3 DNA is TGTGCCAGCAGCGCGGGACAGGGGCGGGGTTTGAGTGGCTACACCTTC.

This sequence joins TRBV6-5 and TRBJ2-2; D is ambiguous. Germline lookup yields CDR1 MNHEY and CDR2 SVGAGI. This CDR3 spans 14 amino acids. The V end was cut by 2 bases, the J end by 5 bases, with 9 bases between. CDR3 residues: CASSYAEVTGELFF. The CDR3 nucleotides are TGTGCCAGCAGTTACGCAGAAGTGACCGGGGAGCTGTTTTTT.

This sequence joins TRBV2 and TRBJ1-1; D not resolved. V lost 7 bases and J 7 bases, leaving 13 bases between the germline ends. The CDR3 consists of 12 residues. CDR1 and CDR2 (germline): SNHLY, FYNNEI. The CDR3, as DNA: TGTGCCAGCATCTTTGAGGGAATTGAAGCTTTCTTT. This encodes CASIFEGIEAFF. The whole variable domain, remainder taken from reference TRBV2 and TRBJ1-1, is EPEVTQTPSHQVTQMGQEVILRCVPISNHLYFYWYRQILGQKVEFLVSFYNNEISEKSEIFDDQFSVERPDGSNFTLKIRSTKLEDSAMYFCASIFEGIEAFFGQGTRLTVV.

This chain links TRBV4-1 with TRBJ1-1; D is perhaps TRBD1 (5 bases). CDR1 is MGHRA and CDR2 is YSYEKL in the germline V gene. This CDR3 region has 14 residues. V dropped 3 bases and J dropped 7 bases, with 15 bases sitting between them. CDR3 region: CASSHSGASGEAFF. The CDR3 nucleotides read TGCGCCAGCAGCCATAGCGGGGCCAGTGGTGAAGCTTTCTTT.

The chain recombines TRBV7-9 with TRBJ1-4; D is uncertain. The V gene's germline CDR1 is SEHNR and CDR2 FQNEAQ (reference sequence). This CDR3 is 14 amino acids long. V dropped 4 bases and J dropped 4 bases, with 10 bases sitting between them. In nucleotides, the CDR3 is TGTGCCAGCAGCTCATTCACGGTTAATGAAAAACTGTTTTTT. Translation: CASSSFTVNEKLFF.

The chain employs TRBV20-1 and TRBJ2-7; D is undetermined. The CDR3 is 11 residues long. Germline assignment: CDR1 DFQATT and CDR2 SNEGSKA (reference sequence). V shed 1 base and J shed 5 bases, with 6 bases lying between them. DNA for the CDR3: TGCAGTGCTAGAGTTGGGGACGAGCAGTACTTC. The encoded protein is CSARVGDEQYF.

The chain uses TRBV29-1 and TRBJ1-1, with D possibly being TRBD1 (6 bases). Germline V gene lookup returns CDR1 SQVTM and CDR2 ANQGSEA. The CDR3 spans 11 residues. V dropped 8 bases and J dropped 1 base, with 8 bases sitting between them. CDR3 loop: CSTRGNTEAFF. In DNA, the CDR3 is TGCAGCACCAGGGGGAACACTGAAGCTTTCTTT.

V and J are TRBV28 and TRBJ2-7; D assignment may be TRBD1 or TRBD2 (7 bases each). The ends were cut back, 5 bases at V and 2 bases at J, with 13 bases in the middle. CDR1 and CDR2 from the germline V gene are MDHEN and SYDVKM. This CDR3 comprises 14 residues. This CDR3 reads CASSPPGGAYEQYF. The CDR3 DNA sequence: TGTGCCAGCAGTCCCCCAGGGGGGGCCTACGAGCAGTACTTC.

The CDR3 region has the DNA TGTGCCAGCAGCTTCAAAGCAGGTTTAGTAGAGACCCAGTACTTC. Translating it yields CASSFKAGLVETQYF. The rearrangement joins TRBV5-4 to TRBJ2-5, with D uncertain. Trimming stripped 2 bases from V and 4 bases from J, with 15 bases between. There are 15 residues in the CDR3. Looked up from germline, CDR1 is SGHNT and CDR2 is YYREEE (reference sequence).

J is TRBJ1-1 and V is TRBV7-2, with a tentative D call TRBD1 (5 bases). The germline V and J ends were trimmed by 4 bases and 1 base, with 10 bases remaining between them. Germline CDR1 reads SGHTA; CDR2 reads FQGNSA. The CDR3 sequence is 14 residues long. The CDR3 sequence: CASSSGPANTEAFF. Here the CDR3 DNA reads TGTGCCAGCAGCTCGGGACCGGCGAACACTGAAGCTTTCTTT. The full variable domain, its missing parts supplied by reference TRBV7-2 and TRBJ1-1, is GAGVSQSPSNKVTEKGKDVELRCDPISGHTALYWYRQSLGQGLEFLIYFQGNSAPDKSGLPSDRFSAERTGGSVSTLTIQRTQQEDSAVYLCASSSGPANTEAFFGQGTRLTVV.

The chain has TRBV4-3 and TRBJ2-4, with 8 nucleotides matching TRBD1. This CDR3 is 15 amino acids long. With 0 bases clipped from V and 3 bases from J, the junction kept 1 base outside the gene matches. Germline CDR1 reads LGHNA; CDR2 reads YSLEER. CDR3 nucleotide sequence: TGCGCCAGCAGCCAAGATGGGACAGGCAAAAACATTCAGTACTTC. Protein product: CASSQDGTGKNIQYF.

This clone was seen only once. DNA for the CDR3: TGTGCCAGTAATACAGGGGTGAGTGGCTACACCTTC. Translating gives CASNTGVSGYTF. The rearrangement links TRBV19 to TRBJ1-2, with 7 bases fitting TRBD1. CDR3 length: 12 residues. CDR1 is LNHDA, CDR2 SQIVND, per germline (reference sequence). Unmatched junction bases numbered 6, after V lost 7 bases and J lost 7 bases.

The rearrangement links TRBV5-1 to TRBJ2-5; 16 bases match TRBD2. The trim removed 4 bases at V and 5 bases at J, leaving 8 bases unmatched. CDR1 is SGHRS and CDR2 is YFSETQ in the germline V gene. The CDR3 covers 17 residues. CDR3 in DNA: TGCGCCAGCAGCGAGGGGACTAGCGGGGGGGCCGGCGAGACCCAGTACTTC. It yields the protein CASSEGTSGGAGETQYF.

The gene calls are TRBV18 and TRBJ2-2; D may be TRBD1 (5 bases). Germline assignment: CDR1 KGHSH and CDR2 LQKENI. The CDR3 extends over 14 amino acids. Deletions cut 3 bases from V and 6 bases from J, with 11 bases between. DNA for the CDR3: TGTGCCAGCTCACCTCAGGGCCGTTCCGGGGAGCTGTTTTTT. Translated: CASSPQGRSGELFF. Full variable domain (missing parts from reference TRBV18 and TRBJ2-2): NAGVMQNPRHLVRRRGQEARLRCSPMKGHSHVYWYRQLPEEGLKFMVYLQKENIIDESGMPKERFSAEFPKEGPSILRIQQVVRGDSAAYFCASSPQGRSGELFFGEGSRLTVL.

V usage is TRBV5-6 and J usage is TRBJ1-1, with TRBD1 matching 9 bases. This CDR3 region has 15 residues. The ends lost 0 bases at V and 8 bases at J; junction bases unmatched: 8. Germline CDR1 and CDR2: SGHDT and YYEEEE. CDR3 amino acids: CASSLVDRGWGEAFF. In DNA form, the CDR3 reads TGTGCCAGCAGCTTGGTGGACAGGGGTTGGGGCGAAGCTTTCTTT.

In the case of this clone: The DNA is omitted, as the CDR3 cannot be located on it reliably, and the CDR3 follows TCRdb's listing. V gene TRBV30 combines with J gene TRBJ1-1; the table assigns TRBD1, which was not confirmed against the DNA. Including both end residues, the CDR3 is 11 amino acids long. The germline V gene encodes CDR1 GTSNPN and CDR2 SVGIG (reference sequence). The CDR3: CAWGQGARSFF.